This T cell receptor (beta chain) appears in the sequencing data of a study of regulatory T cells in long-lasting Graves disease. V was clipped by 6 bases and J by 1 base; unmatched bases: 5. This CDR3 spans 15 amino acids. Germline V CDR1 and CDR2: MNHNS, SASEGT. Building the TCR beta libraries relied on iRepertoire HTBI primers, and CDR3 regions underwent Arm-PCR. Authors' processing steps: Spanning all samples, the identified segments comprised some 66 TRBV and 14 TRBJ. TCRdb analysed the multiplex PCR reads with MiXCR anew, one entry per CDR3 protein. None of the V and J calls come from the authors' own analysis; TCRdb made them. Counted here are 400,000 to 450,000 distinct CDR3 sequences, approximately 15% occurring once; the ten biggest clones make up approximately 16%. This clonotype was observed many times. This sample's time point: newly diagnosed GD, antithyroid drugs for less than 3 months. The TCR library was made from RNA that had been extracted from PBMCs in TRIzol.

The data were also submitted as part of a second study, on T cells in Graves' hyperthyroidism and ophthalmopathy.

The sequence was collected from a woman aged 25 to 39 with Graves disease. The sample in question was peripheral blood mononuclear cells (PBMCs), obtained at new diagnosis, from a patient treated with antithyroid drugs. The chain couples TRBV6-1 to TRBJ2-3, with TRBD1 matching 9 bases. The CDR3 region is CASSFTGGGTDTQYF. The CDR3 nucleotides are TGTGCCAGCAGCTTCACAGGGGGCGGCACAGATACGCAGTATTTT.